This T cell receptor beta chain derives from a study of T cell repertoires in cytomegalovirus infection. Study summary: Through public TCR beta signatures, both CMV infection and matching HLA type were indicated. Study conclusions and caveats: The cumulative frequency of public TCR beta families distinguished individuals who carried CMV together with the relevant HLA. Within the response measured ex vivo, HLA-C-restricted CMV-specific TCR beta clonotypes were dominant.

The CDR3 length is 21 residues. The V and J ends lost 0 bases and 3 bases, in that order; junction bases with no gene match: 15. Per germline, CDR1 MGHRA and CDR2 YSYEKL. A single record per CDR3 protein comes from TCRdb applying MiXCR to the reads. The sample lists about 130,000 distinct CDR3 sequences, about 24% occurring once. Regarding this clonotype: What it binds is not known.

The V call is TRBV4-1, the J call TRBJ2-2; 11 nucleotides match TRBD2. This TCR was recovered from a human donor in good health (CMV status not recorded). Some clones in this sample may be carry-over from other donors' samples. Material: PBMCs, sequenced either directly or after in vitro stimulation (not recorded which). The DNA for the CDR3 is TGCGCCAGCAGCCAAGAGGGGTTCGAACTAGCGGGAGAGTCGTACACCGGGGAGCTGTTTTTT. Encoded protein: CASSQEGFELAGESYTGELFF.